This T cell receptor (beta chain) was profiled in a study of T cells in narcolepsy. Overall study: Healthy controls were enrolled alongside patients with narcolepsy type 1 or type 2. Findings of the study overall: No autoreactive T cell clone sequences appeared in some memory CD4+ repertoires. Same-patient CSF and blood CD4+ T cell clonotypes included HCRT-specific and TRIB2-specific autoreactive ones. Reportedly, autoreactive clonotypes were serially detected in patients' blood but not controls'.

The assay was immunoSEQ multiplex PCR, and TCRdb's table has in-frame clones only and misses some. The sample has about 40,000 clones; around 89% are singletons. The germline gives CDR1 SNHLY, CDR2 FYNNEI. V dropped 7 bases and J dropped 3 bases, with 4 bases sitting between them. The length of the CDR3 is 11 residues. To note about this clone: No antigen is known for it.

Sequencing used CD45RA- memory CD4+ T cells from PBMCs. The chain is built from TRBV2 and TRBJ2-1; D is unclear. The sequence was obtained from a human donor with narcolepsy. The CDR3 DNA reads TGTGCCAGCAAGGACTACAATGAGCAGTTCTTC. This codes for CASKDYNEQFF.